Listed here are 21 T cell receptor beta chains from one sample, sequenced in a study of CD8+CD57+ T cells in acquired aplastic anemia. Genomic DNA, serving as template, underwent TCR beta VDJ and CDR3 profiling. TCRdb called the reads again in MiXCR, with one record for every CDR3 protein. Of approximately 150,000 distinct CDR3 sequences listed, around 47% are singletons. CD8+CD57+ cell expansion, shown by flow cytometry, had occurred in the patients selected for sequencing. Sequenced: sorted CD4+, CD8+, or CD8+CD57+ T cells (not recorded which) from PBMCs. The receptors come from a human donor with aplastic anemia.

This clonotype was counted a few times. This rearrangement joins TRBV5-4 to TRBJ2-1, with D perhaps matching TRBD2 (6 bases). Germline lookup yields CDR1 SGHNT and CDR2 YYREEE (reference sequence). The CDR3 is made up of 15 amino acids. The V gene lost 4 bases and the J gene lost 10 bases, with 21 bases spanning the gap. The CDR3 bases are TGTGCCAGCAGCCCCGACTGGGGTTCTGCGGGAGAGCAGTTCTTC. Translated, it gives CASSPDWGSAGEQFF. The full variable domain, in which reference TRBV5-4 and TRBJ2-1 provide the parts outside the CDR3, is ETGVTQSPTHLIKTRGQQVTLRCSSQSGHNTVSWYQQALGQGPQFIFQYYREEENGRGNFPPRFSGLQFPNYSSELNVNALELDDSALYLCASSPDWGSAGEQFFGPGTRLTVL.

The genes are TRBV7-6 and TRBJ2-1, with D possibly being TRBD1 (6 bases). Germline CDR1 is SGHVS and CDR2 is FNYEAQ. CDR3 size: 15 residues. V dropped 0 bases and J dropped 6 bases, with 12 bases sitting between them. CDR3 DNA sequence: TGTGCCAGCAGCTTAGCGATTCAGGGGTCCAATGAGCAGTTCTTC. This encodes CASSLAIQGSNEQFF.

This clonotype came up many times. The chain links TRBV6-1 to TRBJ1-6; 10 bases are shared with TRBD1. V was clipped by 5 bases and J by 11 bases; unmatched bases: 12. Germline CDR1 and CDR2: MNHNS and SASEGT. The CDR3 spans 16 residues. CDR3 protein: CASSLGTGANSAPLHF. For the CDR3, the DNA is TGTGCCAGCAGTTTGGGGACAGGGGCCAATTCAGCACCCCTCCACTTT.

In this sample, this clonotype turned up many times. The chain is built from TRBV5-8 and TRBJ1-1, with 8 positions matching TRBD1. The CDR3 contains 15 residues. The germline gives CDR1 SGHTS, CDR2 YDEGEE. V lost 4 bases and J lost 3; bases outside the gene matches: 8. CDR3: CASSPRQGLYTEAFF. The DNA for the CDR3 is TGTGCCAGCAGCCCCAGACAGGGGTTGTACACTGAAGCTTTCTTT.

On this clonotype itself: A read error may be the cause here, since a much bigger clone is one base away. This chain joins TRBV4-3 and TRBJ1-1, with 9 bases matching TRBD1. Germline CDR1 reads LGHNA; CDR2 reads YSLEER. Trimming took 5 bases from V and 1 from J; bases not matched to a gene: 8. CDR3 size: 16 residues. The CDR3 loop is CASSCLTGGRNTEAFF. DNA for the CDR3: TGCGCCAGCAGCTGCCTGACAGGGGGAAGGAACACTGAAGCTTTCTTT.

About this clonotype: This sequence may be a read error, since a much larger clone differs from it by one base. As the CDR3 is not closed by the conserved phenylalanine or tryptophan, this likely results from a read error. This chain uses TRBV4-2 with TRBJ2-7, with D perhaps TRBD2 (5 bases). This CDR3 has 15 amino acids. The germline CDR1 and CDR2 sequences are LGHNA and YNFKEQ. The CDR3, as DNA: TGTGCCAGCAGTCAAGAGGGCAGTACTTCCTACGAGCAGTACTCC. Translated, it gives CASSQEGSTSYEQYS.

This clonotype has more than one count but fewer than ten. The chain is built from TRBV10-1 and TRBJ2-5; weak D call: TRBD2 (7 bases). The CDR3 has 14 residues. Trimming took 3 bases from V and 3 from J, leaving 11 bases between them. Germline V gene sequence: CDR1 WNHNN, CDR2 SYGVQD (reference sequence). CDR3 nucleotides: TGCGCCAGCAGTGACACAGGGAGGGAAGAGACCCAGTACTTC. Its translation: CASSDTGREETQYF.

V and J are TRBV10-3 and TRBJ1-4; D is undetermined. The CDR3 runs to 16 residues. Trimming took off 0 bases at V and 8 bases at J, with 16 bases between the two ends. Germline V CDR1 and CDR2: ENHRY, SYGVKD. This CDR3 is CAISESRSPGAEKLFF. As DNA, the CDR3 is TGTGCCATCAGTGAGTCGAGGTCCCCGGGAGCCGAAAAACTGTTTTTT.

This clonotype was detected once. The rearrangement links TRBV19 to TRBJ1-2; TRBD1 matches 8 bases. Per germline, CDR1 LNHDA and CDR2 SQIVND (reference sequence). The CDR3 spans 12 residues. V shed 5 bases and J 10 bases; nucleotides not matched to a gene: 6. The DNA for the CDR3 is TGTGCCAGTAGTCGGTCGGACAGGGTCTACACCTTC. This codes for CASSRSDRVYTF.

The genes are TRBV25-1 and TRBJ1-4; a possible D gene is TRBD1 (6 bases). Germline V gene sequence: CDR1 MGHDK, CDR2 SYGVNS. The CDR3 loop spans 15 amino acids. Trimming cost V 3 bases and J 6 bases, with 14 bases left between them. The CDR3 nucleotides read TGTGCCAGCAGTGACTGGCTAAGGGGGGATGAAAAACTGTTTTTT. Translation gives CASSDWLRGDEKLFF.

Only a few counts were recorded for this clonotype. The chain is built from TRBV19 and TRBJ1-1; 9 bases fit TRBD1. This CDR3 has 15 amino acids. The V gene end was trimmed by 6 bases and the J gene end by 2 bases; junction bases not matched to a gene: 7. Germline CDR1 is LNHDA and CDR2 is SQIVND (reference sequence). In DNA form, the CDR3 reads TGTGCCAGTAGCTGGGGACAGGGTGTAAACACTGAAGCTTTCTTT. This sequence encodes CASSWGQGVNTEAFF. The entire variable domain, with the rest obtained from reference TRBV19 and TRBJ1-1, is as follows: DGGITQSPKYLFRKEGQNVTLSCEQNLNHDAMYWYRQDPGQGLRLIYYSQIVNDFQKGDIAEGYSVSREKKESFPLTVTSAQKNPTAFYLCASSWGQGVNTEAFFGQGTRLTVV.

This clonotype was detected ten times or more. This chain joins TRBV10-3 and TRBJ1-2; TRBD1 might be the D (5 bases). This CDR3 comprises 14 residues. V was pared by 3 bases and J by 5 bases, with 13 bases between. Germline V gene sequence: CDR1 ENHRY, CDR2 SYGVKD. The CDR3 DNA follows: TGTGCCATCAGTGACAGGGTTCCTGATTATGGCTACACCTTC. Translated, it gives CAISDRVPDYGYTF.

This clonotype was observed at least ten times. The chain employs TRBV5-1 and TRBJ2-1; 7 bases are shared with TRBD2. V was pared by 4 bases and J by 2 bases, with 6 bases of the junction left unmatched. CDR1 is SGHRS and CDR2 is YFSETQ in the germline V gene. The CDR3 consists of 15 residues. The CDR3, as DNA: TGCGCCAGCAGCCCCGGGGGGTTAACCTACAATGAGCAGTTCTTC. Its translation is CASSPGGLTYNEQFF.

The J gene is TRBJ2-4, the V gene TRBV19; no clear D gene. Germline CDR1 LNHDA, CDR2 SQIVND (reference sequence). V gave up 1 base and J gave up 7 bases, with 2 bases separating them. This CDR3 comprises 11 residues. CDR3 coding DNA: TGTGCCAGTAGTATAGGGAACATTCAGTACTTC. Protein product: CASSIGNIQYF.

This clonotype was picked up many times. V gene TRBV5-1 combines with J gene TRBJ1-4; D may be TRBD1 (5 bases). Trimming shortened V by 0 bases and J by 4 bases, and 10 bases separated the two germline ends. Germline values: CDR1 SGHRS, CDR2 YFSETQ. This CDR3 contains 15 residues. This CDR3 is CASSLGQGNNEKLFF. For the CDR3, the DNA is TGCGCCAGCAGCTTGGGGCAGGGCAATAATGAAAAACTGTTTTTT.

Details on this clonotype: Because it lacks the conserved phenylalanine or tryptophan at the end, this CDR3 is likely a read error. The DNA is left out, because the CDR3 cannot be placed on it with certainty; the CDR3 is given as TCRdb lists it. CDR3 residues: CATSSYRQ. This chain uses TRBV15 with TRBJ2-3; the table calls TRBD1, which could not be checked here. 8 amino acids form the CDR3, both terminal residues included. Per germline, CDR1 LNHNV and CDR2 YYDKDF (reference sequence).

Only a few counts were recorded for this clonotype. The rearrangement uses TRBV4-1 and TRBJ2-7, with D unresolved. The germline gives CDR1 MGHRA, CDR2 YSYEKL. V was clipped by 4 bases and J by 6 bases, with 13 bases between them. The CDR3 is 13 amino acids. The CDR3 DNA follows: TGCGCCAGCAGCCCGGGCCTGCTCGTCGAGCAGTACTTC. Protein sequence: CASSPGLLVEQYF.

This clonotype came up many times. The J gene is TRBJ2-3, the V gene TRBV19; 12 bases fit TRBD2. Germline lookup yields CDR1 LNHDA and CDR2 SQIVND (reference sequence). V lost 5 bases, J lost 3 bases, and 6 bases stayed unmatched. The CDR3 consists of 16 residues. The CDR3 loop reads CASSLGLAGLTDTQYF. The CDR3 DNA is TGTGCCAGTAGTCTTGGACTAGCGGGACTTACAGATACGCAGTATTTT.

This clonotype was counted at least ten times. V and J are TRBV7-2 and TRBJ2-1; D gene unclear. V was pared by 1 base and J by 4 bases, with 5 bases between. Germline V lookup: CDR1 SGHTA, CDR2 FQGNSA. The CDR3 runs to 13 residues. The CDR3 nucleotides are TGTGCCAGCAGCTTAGATAGGTACAATGAGCAGTTCTTC. Protein: CASSLDRYNEQFF.

This clonotype appeared a single time. This chain's CDR3 is CSASGGGPYEQYF. The CDR3 nucleotides are TGCAGTGCTAGTGGAGGGGGACCCTACGAGCAGTACTTC. The chain is built from TRBV20-1 and TRBJ2-7, with D possibly called TRBD1 or TRBD2 (6 bases each). V was pared by 3 bases and J by 2 bases, with 11 bases between. CDR3 length: 13 residues. Germline CDR1 is DFQATT and CDR2 is SNEGSKA (reference sequence).

The rearrangement uses TRBV13 and TRBJ2-3; 7 nucleotides agree with TRBD2. The ends lost 5 bases at V and 4 bases at J; junction bases unmatched: 24. The germline gives CDR1 PRHDT, CDR2 FYEKMQ (reference sequence). The CDR3 totals 20 residues. Here the CDR3 DNA reads TGTGCCAGCAGCCTCAAGGGGTCGGTCCCTCGGGGGGATAGTCCAGATACGCAGTATTTT. Translated: CASSLKGSVPRGDSPDTQYF.